These 29 T cell receptor beta chains share one sample of origin, sequenced in a study of vaccination effects on CD4 cells after COVID-19. Data came from immunoSEQ multiplex PCR; TCRdb stores just in-frame clones and leaves some out. The repertoire has 50,000 to 65,000 clones, around 78% of them found once; the top ten carry less than 1.5%. These TCRs are of unknown antigen specificity. Sequencing was preceded by expansion of antigen-specific CD4+ T cells with viral peptide pools in the ViraFEST assay. Around day 10 of culture, CD4+ T cells were separated out. All participants had two doses of either the BNT162b2 or mRNA-1273 vaccine. The sequences come from CD4+ T cells from PBMCs cultured with HCoV-229E spike peptides, collected after COVID-19 vaccination. The receptors stem from a human donor who received a COVID-19 vaccine.

This clone has a handful of counts. The chain carries TRBV6-2 or TRBV6-3 and TRBJ2-7; 8 bases map to TRBD2. V shed 2 bases and J 7 bases; nucleotides not matched to a gene: 7. The CDR3 length is 14 residues. The germline V gene encodes CDR1 MNHEY and CDR2 SVGEGT. CDR3 nucleotide sequence: TGTGCCAGCAGTTACCGGGGGGGAATATGGGAGCAGTACGTC. This encodes CASSYRGGIWEQYV.

J is TRBJ1-2 and V is TRBV29-1; TRBD1 aligns across 9 bases. The CDR3 contains 14 residues. The germline V gene has CDR1 SQVTM and CDR2 ANQGSEA. V trimming: 6 bases; J trimming: 8 bases; junction bases outside the gene matches: 13. CDR3 sequence: CSVSRDRARGGYTF. In nucleotides, the CDR3 is TGCAGCGTCTCACGGGACAGGGCTCGGGGAGGCTACACCTTC.

The chain is built from TRBV18 and TRBJ2-1, with 11 bases aligning to TRBD2. Per the germline V gene, CDR1 is KGHSH and CDR2 is LQKENI. This CDR3 region has 15 residues. J gave up 9 bases and V 2 bases, and 6 bases lay outside the gene matches. This CDR3 reads CASSPDLAGGFEQFF. In nucleotides, the CDR3 is TGTGCCAGCTCACCAGATCTAGCGGGGGGTTTTGAGCAGTTCTTC.

The gene calls are TRBV5-4 and TRBJ1-2, with a possible D match to TRBD1 (6 bases). Trimming took off 5 bases at V and 4 bases at J, with 15 bases between the two ends. The CDR3 contains 14 residues. Per the germline V gene, CDR1 is SGHNT and CDR2 is YYREEE (reference sequence). The DNA for the CDR3 is TGTGCCAGCAGACCTCGACAGGAATCCTATGGCTACACCTTC. Translating gives CASRPRQESYGYTF.

The table lists this clone with a few counts. The chain is built from TRBV10-3 and TRBJ1-5; no clear D. The germline V gene has CDR1 ENHRY and CDR2 SYGVKD. There are 14 residues in the CDR3. Trimming shortened V by 8 bases and J by 4 bases, and 15 bases separated the two germline ends. This CDR3 is CAIAGPGPNQPQHF. DNA for the CDR3: TGTGCCATCGCTGGGCCAGGCCCTAATCAGCCCCAGCATTTT.

The chain uses TRBV27 and TRBJ1-5; D is possibly TRBD1 (5 bases). The CDR3 contains 15 residues. Per the germline V gene, CDR1 is MNHEY and CDR2 is SMNVEV (reference sequence). V lost 6 bases and J 0 bases, leaving 12 bases between the germline ends. CDR3 coding DNA: TGTGCCAGCAGACCGGCGACAGATAGCAATCAGCCCCAGCATTTT. This gives the protein CASRPATDSNQPQHF.

The V and J genes are TRBV10-2 and TRBJ1-2; D is possibly TRBD1 (5 bases). The CDR3 covers 12 residues. The V and J ends lost 4 bases and 8 bases respectively, with 11 bases between them. The germline CDR1 and CDR2 sequences are WSHSY and SAAADI. The CDR3 DNA follows: TGCGCCAGCAGTGCAACAGGATTAGGCTACACCTTC. Translation: CASSATGLGYTF.

The rearrangement joins TRBV24-1 to TRBJ1-5; no firm D call. Germline V lookup: CDR1 KGHDR, CDR2 SFDVKD. V was pared by 9 bases and J by 8 bases, with 10 bases between. The CDR3 is 11 residues long. CDR3 DNA sequence: TGTGCCACCGGAAGGACGGAGCCCCAGCATTTT. Translation gives CATGRTEPQHF.

The chain recombines TRBV10-3 with TRBJ2-1; TRBD1 matches 8 bases. Unmatched junction bases numbered 5, after V lost 4 bases and J lost 9 bases. CDR1 is ENHRY and CDR2 is SYGVKD in the germline V gene. The CDR3 runs 13 residues. The CDR3 reads CAISGTGGGEQFF. CDR3 sequence (DNA): TGTGCCATCAGTGGTACAGGGGGAGGTGAGCAGTTCTTC.

The chain links TRBV4-1 to TRBJ1-1, with TRBD1 matching over 7 bases. Germline V gives CDR1 MGHRA, CDR2 YSYEKL. The CDR3 runs 17 residues. V was pared by 1 base and J by 1 base, with 9 bases of the junction left unmatched. CDR3 sequence reads: CASSQGAQQGKNTEAFF. The CDR3 bases are TGCGCCAGCAGCCAAGGGGCCCAACAGGGGAAGAACACTGAAGCTTTCTTT.

The gene calls are TRBV5-6 and TRBJ1-5, with TRBD1 identical over 7 bases. CDR3 length: 14 residues. Germline V gives CDR1 SGHDT, CDR2 YYEEEE. J was trimmed by 6 bases and V by 0 bases; bases with no gene match: 3. In DNA, the CDR3 is TGTGCCAGCAGCTTGGTAGGGGGCAGTCAGCCCCAGCATTTT. As protein: CASSLVGGSQPQHF.

This clone has just one count. The J gene is TRBJ2-2, the V gene TRBV7-3; D may correspond to TRBD1 or TRBD2 (5 bases each). The CDR3 length is 20 residues. Germline V gene lookup returns CDR1 SGHTA and CDR2 FQGTGA. Trimming stripped 0 bases from V and 1 base from J, with 21 bases between. The DNA of the CDR3 is TGTGCCAGCAGCTTAACGGGGACCCTCCCCTGGGCACGGAACACCGGGGAGCTGTTTTTT. Amino acid sequence: CASSLTGTLPWARNTGELFF.

A few counts support this clone. The chain couples TRBV6-5 to TRBJ1-1, with 8 bases fitting TRBD1. J lost 3 bases, V lost 0 bases, and 6 bases had no gene match. CDR1 and CDR2 (germline): MNHEY, SVGAGI. The CDR3 contains 16 residues. Here the CDR3 reads CASSYSGQGAYTEAFF. The CDR3 DNA follows: TGTGCCAGCAGTTACTCTGGGCAGGGGGCCTACACTGAAGCTTTCTTT.

Only a few counts were recorded for this clone. The chain links TRBV2 to TRBJ1-5, with 12 bases that match TRBD1. Losses at the gene ends were 6 bases for V and 6 bases for J; bases not matched to a gene: 6. Germline loops: CDR1 SNHLY, CDR2 FYNNEI. The CDR3 contains 15 residues. CDR3 protein: CASRVGQGAVQPQHF. The CDR3 nucleotides are TGTGCCAGCAGGGTGGGACAGGGGGCCGTTCAGCCCCAGCATTTT.

The rearrangement links TRBV3-1 (or the pseudogene TRBV3-2) to TRBJ2-1; D possibly corresponds to TRBD2 (6 bases). With 3 bases removed from V and 0 bases from J, the gap between germline ends came to 12 bases. CDR1 is LGHDT and CDR2 is YNNKEL in the germline V gene (reference sequence). The CDR3 contains 16 residues. CDR3 region: CASSQAGRISYNEQFF. CDR3 coding DNA: TGTGCCAGCAGCCAGGCGGGACGGATCTCCTACAATGAGCAGTTCTTC.

This sequence joins TRBV2 and TRBJ1-1; 7 bases fit TRBD1. Germline trimming cut 5 bases from V and 1 base from J; bases unmatched to any gene: 4. The CDR3 has 14 amino acids. CDR1 is SNHLY, CDR2 FYNNEI, per germline. CDR3 nucleotide sequence: TGTGCCAGCAGTCGGGACAGAAAGAACACTGAAGCTTTCTTT. This sequence encodes CASSRDRKNTEAFF.

The chain employs TRBV6-5 and TRBJ2-3, with TRBD1 matching over 9 bases. Germline CDR1 is MNHEY and CDR2 is SVGAGI. J was trimmed by 8 bases and V by 4 bases; bases with no gene match: 13. The CDR3 is made up of 16 amino acids. CDR3 sequence reads: CASSFLSGQGRGTQYF. In nucleotides, the CDR3 is TGTGCCAGCAGTTTCCTTTCGGGACAGGGCCGAGGTACGCAGTATTTT.

This clone occurred once. The chain combines TRBV7-8 with TRBJ2-5; TRBD1 or TRBD2 may be the D gene (6 bases each). Between the trimmed V and J ends, which lost 7 bases and 5 bases, there was a span of 17 bases. Germline lookup yields CDR1 SGHVS and CDR2 FQNEAQ. This CDR3 has 14 residues. This CDR3 reads CASTRGGGLETQYF. CDR3 in DNA: TGTGCCAGCACAAGGGGTGGGGGGCTGGAGACCCAGTACTTC.

V and J are TRBV15 and TRBJ1-5; unclear D gene. CDR3 length: 14 amino acids. V shed 1 base and J shed 0 bases, with 4 bases lying between them. CDR1 is LNHNV, CDR2 YYDKDF, per germline (reference sequence). CDR3 protein: CATSRGDSNQPQHF. CDR3 coding DNA: TGTGCCACCAGCAGAGGGGATAGCAATCAGCCCCAGCATTTT.

CDR3 loop: CASTTGTGRDNEQFF. Written as DNA, the CDR3 is TGTGCCAGCACCACCGGGACAGGGAGGGACAATGAGCAGTTCTTC. The V call is TRBV5-8, the J call TRBJ2-1, with 9 bases fitting TRBD1. Germline V gene lookup returns CDR1 SGHTS and CDR2 YDEGEE. The CDR3 totals 15 residues. The V segment lost 6 bases and the J segment 5 bases; nucleotides outside the gene matches: 9.

The rearrangement uses TRBV5-1 and TRBJ1-2; 9 nucleotides line up with TRBD1. The CDR3 totals 14 residues. J gave up 8 bases and V 1 base, and 6 bases lay outside the gene matches. Germline loops: CDR1 SGHRS, CDR2 YFSETQ. CDR3 region: CASSLPTGGEGYTF. CDR3 sequence (DNA): TGCGCCAGCAGCTTGCCGACAGGGGGAGAGGGCTACACCTTC.

The rearrangement joins TRBV7-3 to TRBJ1-1; no clear D. The germline V and J ends were trimmed by 5 bases and 1 base, with 11 bases remaining between them. The CDR3 length is 14 residues. CDR1 is SGHTA, CDR2 FQGTGA, per germline. The CDR3, as DNA: TGTGCCAGCAGCCCGCGGGGTTCGAACACTGAAGCTTTCTTT. Its protein is CASSPRGSNTEAFF.

The rearrangement uses TRBV6-5 and TRBJ1-1, with D maybe TRBD1 (5 bases). The CDR3 contains 12 residues. Germline V gene lookup returns CDR1 MNHEY and CDR2 SVGAGI. The V and J ends lost 6 bases and 4 bases respectively, with 9 bases between them. The CDR3 protein is CASRGGGTEAFF. The CDR3 nucleotides are TGTGCCAGCAGGGGTGGGGGCACTGAAGCTTTCTTT.

J is TRBJ2-6 and V is TRBV27; D gene unclear. Germline loops: CDR1 MNHEY, CDR2 SMNVEV (reference sequence). With 6 bases removed from V and 1 base from J, the gap between germline ends came to 13 bases. The CDR3 sequence is 16 residues long. This CDR3 reads CASRPRWGSGANVLTF. The CDR3 nucleotides read TGTGCCAGCAGACCTCGCTGGGGTTCTGGGGCCAACGTCCTGACTTTC. The complete variable domain, with remaining parts taken from reference TRBV27 and TRBJ2-6, reads EAQVTQNPRYLITVTGKKLTVTCSQNMNHEYMSWYRQDPGLGLRQIYYSMNVEVTDKGDVPEGYKVSRKEKRNFPLILESPSPNQTSLYFCASRPRWGSGANVLTFGAGSRLTVL.

The V and J genes are TRBV5-1 and TRBJ1-2; 7 nucleotides match TRBD1. This CDR3 comprises 13 residues. With V trimmed by 4 bases and J by 7 bases, 7 bases remained unmatched. Germline V CDR1 and CDR2: SGHRS, YFSETQ. The CDR3 is CASSPRQGVGYTF. As DNA, the CDR3 is TGCGCCAGCAGCCCCCGACAGGGCGTTGGCTACACCTTC.

The genes are TRBV2 and TRBJ1-1; 7 bases are shared with TRBD1. Germline trimming cut 7 bases from V and 0 bases from J; bases unmatched to any gene: 8. Germline CDR1 and CDR2: SNHLY and FYNNEI. CDR3 length: 15 amino acids. The CDR3 DNA reads TGTGCCAGCAACCAAAGAGGGGGCATGAACACTGAAGCTTTCTTT. Translated: CASNQRGGMNTEAFF.

This chain uses TRBV9 with TRBJ1-5; 9 nucleotides line up with TRBD1. The CDR3 consists of 13 residues. J gave up 7 bases and V 3 bases, and 2 bases lay outside the gene matches. CDR1 is SGDLS and CDR2 is YYNGEE in the germline V gene. For the CDR3, the DNA is TGTGCCAGCAGCGGGGGACAGGGCCAGCCCCAGCATTTT. Translated, it gives CASSGGQGQPQHF.

This clone was observed a handful of times. The CDR3 region has the DNA TGTGCCAGCAGTGATAGGACATCCGAAGGAAAACTGTTTTTT. Translation: CASSDRTSEGKLFF. The J gene is TRBJ1-4, the V gene TRBV2; tentative D call: TRBD1 (5 bases). V lost 3 bases and J lost 10, with 15 bases in between. Germline CDR1 and CDR2: SNHLY and FYNNEI. CDR3 size: 14 residues.

The V and J genes are TRBV5-1 and TRBJ2-2; 12 bases are a match to TRBD1. V shed 4 bases and J 7 bases; nucleotides not matched to a gene: 5. CDR1 and CDR2 (germline): SGHRS, YFSETQ. The CDR3 covers 15 residues. The CDR3 nucleotides read TGCGCCAGCAGCGGGGACAGGGGGCTTATCGGGGAGCTGTTTTTT. Protein sequence: CASSGDRGLIGELFF.